The 5 T cell receptor beta chains below were found in one sample sequenced in a study of blood T cell repertoires in COVID-19. Assay: immunoSEQ multiplex PCR; the TCRdb copy retains only in-frame clones and omits some. Here the sample spans some 240,000 clones, 70% to 85% being singletons. The sample was peripheral blood. These TCRs come from a woman aged 80 or over with acute or convalescent COVID-19.

CDR3 amino acids: CASSIQGPPRTQYF. In nucleotides, the CDR3 is TGTGCCAGCAGCATACAGGGGCCTCCGAGGACCCAGTACTTC. This chain links TRBV7-9 with TRBJ2-5, with 7 bases matching TRBD1. CDR3 length: 14 amino acids. V shed 5 bases, J shed 7 bases, and the junction held 10 bases outside the gene matches. Germline values: CDR1 SEHNR, CDR2 FQNEAQ (reference sequence).

The chain uses TRBV2 and TRBJ1-4; possibly TRBD1 for D (5 bases). The CDR3 covers 15 residues. Trimming left V 6 bases short and J 8 bases short, with 19 bases between. Germline V gene sequence: CDR1 SNHLY, CDR2 FYNNEI. CDR3 protein: CASSEEKGLGEKLFF. CDR3 coding DNA: TGTGCCAGCAGCGAGGAGAAGGGGTTAGGGGAAAAACTGTTTTTT.

V gene TRBV18 combines with J gene TRBJ1-3, with 7 nucleotides matching TRBD1. From germline, CDR1 is KGHSH and CDR2 LQKENI. V gave up 1 base and J gave up 0 bases; unmatched junction bases: 6. The CDR3 consists of 17 residues. The CDR3 spells CASSPLGTASSGNTIYF. The DNA for the CDR3 is TGTGCCAGCTCACCACTCGGGACAGCTTCCTCTGGAAACACCATATATTTT.

The chain has TRBV30 and TRBJ2-6; no clear D gene. V shed 4 bases and J shed 0 bases, with 4 bases lying between them. The germline V gene encodes CDR1 GTSNPN and CDR2 SVGIG (reference sequence). This CDR3 region has 13 residues. The CDR3 reads CAWKHSGANVLTF. CDR3 DNA sequence: TGTGCCTGGAAACACTCTGGGGCCAACGTCCTGACTTTC.

This clone has only one observation. The J gene is TRBJ2-1, the V gene TRBV18; TRBD1 agrees at 10 bases. J lost 10 bases, V lost 2 bases, and 11 bases had no gene match. CDR3 size: 16 residues. Germline V CDR1 and CDR2: KGHSH, LQKENI. The CDR3 DNA reads as TGTGCCAGCTCACCAAGAGACAGGGGGCAGATGGCGGAGCAGTTCTTC. This codes for CASSPRDRGQMAEQFF.